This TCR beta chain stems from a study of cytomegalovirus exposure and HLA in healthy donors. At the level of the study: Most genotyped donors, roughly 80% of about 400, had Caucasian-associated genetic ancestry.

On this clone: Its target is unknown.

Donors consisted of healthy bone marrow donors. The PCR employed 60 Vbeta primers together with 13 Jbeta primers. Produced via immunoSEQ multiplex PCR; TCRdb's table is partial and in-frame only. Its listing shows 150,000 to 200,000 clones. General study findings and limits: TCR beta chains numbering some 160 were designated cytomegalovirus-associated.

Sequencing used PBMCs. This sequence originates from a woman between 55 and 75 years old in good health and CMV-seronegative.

CDR3 loop: CASSLELRNTEAFF. In DNA form, the CDR3 reads TGCGCCAGCAGCTTGGAGCTGAGGAACACTGAAGCTTTCTTT. V and J are TRBV5-1 and TRBJ1-1; D ambiguous. Germline-derived CDR1 and CDR2 are SGHRS and YFSETQ. CDR3 length: 14 residues. V was pared by 0 bases and J by 1 base, with 7 bases between.